The clone carrying this T cell receptor (beta chain) is medium-sized (0.01 to 0.1%). This sample is part of a study of CD4 and CD8 cells across lung adenocarcinoma regions. Localized lung adenocarcinoma, a non-small cell lung cancer, affected the donors. TCRdb re-derived calls from the PCR reads in MiXCR, one entry per CDR3 protein. The data contain around 18,000 distinct CDR3 sequences, roughly half of them singletons. Germline assignment: CDR1 MNHNS and CDR2 SASEGT. The ends lost 6 bases at V and 1 base at J; junction bases unmatched: 8. The CDR3 has 16 residues. The receptor's source is a female donor with lung adenocarcinoma. The CD4 and CD8 labels of this study may be unreliable. This rearrangement joins TRBV6-1 to TRBJ2-1, with 8 bases that match TRBD2. The sequenced material came from CD8+ T cells from the center of a lung tumor. The CDR3 reads CASRSRTSSSYNEQFF. Here the CDR3 DNA reads TGTGCCAGCAGGTCCCGGACTAGCTCTTCCTACAATGAGCAGTTCTTC.